This TCR beta chain was profiled in a study of blood T cell repertoires in COVID-19. On the study more broadly: Acute-phase and convalescent COVID-19 samples originated in the United States, Italy and Spain. The analysed material was cDNA or gDNA that came from T cells, B-cell-depleted T cells, or PBMCs.

Authors' methods: Amplifying reference gene primers gave estimates of nucleated cell counts. The assay was immunoSEQ multiplex PCR, and TCRdb's table has in-frame clones only and misses some. Clone size and the V and J calls come from that table; the DNA yielded D and trimming. The data show 20,000 to 30,000 clones, with 82% seen just once and 7% to 10% held by the top ten. Unmatched junction bases numbered 4, after V lost 7 bases and J lost 4 bases. Looked up from germline, CDR1 is SQVTM and CDR2 is ANQGSEA. CDR3 length: 12 residues. The chain links TRBV29-1 to TRBJ1-5, with 7 nucleotides matching TRBD1. The receptor was isolated from a human donor in a cohort sampled during active COVID-19. Sequencing was performed on peripheral blood. The CDR3 DNA follows: TGCAGCGCGGGACAGCCGAATCAGCCCCAGCATTTT. It encodes CSAGQPNQPQHF.